This T cell receptor beta chain was sequenced for a study of cytomegalovirus exposure and HLA in healthy donors. The V and J ends lost 3 bases and 8 bases respectively, with 14 bases between them. CDR3 length: 14 residues. Germline loops: CDR1 SEHNR, CDR2 FQNEAQ (reference sequence). Remarks on this clone: No antigen is known for it.

The primer mix had 60 Vbeta and 13 Jbeta primers. Assay used: immunoSEQ multiplex PCR; TCRdb lists only in-frame clones, some missing. The table records approximately 100,000 clones, under 75% of them present only once. Study-level results: The study dropped some indistinguishable V segments, TRBV6-2 and TRBV6-3 among them.

The sequencing sample was made of PBMCs. The chain carries TRBV7-9 and TRBJ1-5; D not resolved. The TCR originated in a man aged 45-65 years in good health and CMV-seronegative. This CDR3 is CASSLEGGGKPQHF. The CDR3 region has the DNA TGTGCCAGCAGCTTGGAAGGTGGAGGAAAGCCCCAGCATTTT.